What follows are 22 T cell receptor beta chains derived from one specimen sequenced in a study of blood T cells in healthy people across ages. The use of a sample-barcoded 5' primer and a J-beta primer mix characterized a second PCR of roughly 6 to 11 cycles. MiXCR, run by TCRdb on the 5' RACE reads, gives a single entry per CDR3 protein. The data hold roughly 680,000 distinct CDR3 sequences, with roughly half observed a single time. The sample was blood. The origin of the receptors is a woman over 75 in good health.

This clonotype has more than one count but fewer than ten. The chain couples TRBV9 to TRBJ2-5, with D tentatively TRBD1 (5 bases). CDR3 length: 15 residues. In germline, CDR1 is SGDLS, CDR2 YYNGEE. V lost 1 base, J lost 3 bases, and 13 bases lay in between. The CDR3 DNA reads TGTGCCAGCAGCGTATCGGTAGGGGCTGAAGAGACCCAGTACTTC. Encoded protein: CASSVSVGAEETQYF.

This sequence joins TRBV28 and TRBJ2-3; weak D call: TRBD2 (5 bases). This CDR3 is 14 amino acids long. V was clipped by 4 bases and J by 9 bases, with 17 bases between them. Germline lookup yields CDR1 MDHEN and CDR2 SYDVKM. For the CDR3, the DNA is TGTGCCAGCAGTTCCCACCTAGCCCTCACCACGCAGTATTTT. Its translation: CASSSHLALTTQYF.

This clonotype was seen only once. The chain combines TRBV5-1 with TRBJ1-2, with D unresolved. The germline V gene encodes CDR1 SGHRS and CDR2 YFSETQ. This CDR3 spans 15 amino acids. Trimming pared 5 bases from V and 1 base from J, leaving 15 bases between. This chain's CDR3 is CASRPGRNSNYGYTF. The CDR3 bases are TGCGCCAGCAGGCCAGGCAGAAACAGTAACTATGGCTACACCTTC.

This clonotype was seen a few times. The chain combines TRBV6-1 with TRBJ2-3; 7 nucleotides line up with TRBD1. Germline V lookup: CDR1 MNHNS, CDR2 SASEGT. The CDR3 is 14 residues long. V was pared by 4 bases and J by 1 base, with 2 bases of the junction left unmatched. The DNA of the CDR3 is TGTGCCAGCAGTGTCGACAGGGGCACAGATACGCAGTATTTT. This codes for CASSVDRGTDTQYF.

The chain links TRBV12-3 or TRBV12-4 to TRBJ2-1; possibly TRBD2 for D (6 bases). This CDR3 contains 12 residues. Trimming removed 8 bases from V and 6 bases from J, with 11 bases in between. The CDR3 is CASSNGGNEQFF. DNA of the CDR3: TGTGCCAGCTCTAACGGGGGCAATGAGCAGTTCTTC.

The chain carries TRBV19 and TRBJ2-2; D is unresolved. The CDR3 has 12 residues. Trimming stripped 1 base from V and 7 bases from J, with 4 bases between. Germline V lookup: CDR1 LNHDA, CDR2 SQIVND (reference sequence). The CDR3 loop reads CASSIAGGELFF. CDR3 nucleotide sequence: TGTGCCAGTAGTATAGCAGGCGGGGAGCTGTTTTTT.

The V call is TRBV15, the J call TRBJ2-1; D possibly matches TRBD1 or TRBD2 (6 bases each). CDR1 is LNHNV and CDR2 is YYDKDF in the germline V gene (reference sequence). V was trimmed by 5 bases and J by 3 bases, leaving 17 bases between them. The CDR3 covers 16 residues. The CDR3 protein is CATSPGMEGVYNEQFF. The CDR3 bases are TGTGCCACCAGCCCTGGAATGGAGGGGGTCTACAATGAGCAGTTCTTC. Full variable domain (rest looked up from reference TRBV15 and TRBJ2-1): DAMVIQNPRYQVTQFGKPVTLSCSQTLNHNVMYWYQQKSSQAPKLLFHYYDKDFNNEADTPDNFQSRRPNTSFCFLDIRSPGLGDTAMYLCATSPGMEGVYNEQFFGPGTRLTVL.

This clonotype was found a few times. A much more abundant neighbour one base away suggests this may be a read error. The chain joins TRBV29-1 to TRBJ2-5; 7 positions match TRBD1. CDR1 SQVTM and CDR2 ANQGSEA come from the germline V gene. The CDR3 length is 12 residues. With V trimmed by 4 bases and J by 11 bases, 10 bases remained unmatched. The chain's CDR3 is CSVVPQGDEQYF. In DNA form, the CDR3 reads TGCAGCGTTGTCCCTCAGGGGGATGAGCAGTACTTC.

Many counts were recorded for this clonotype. The CDR3 region is CASSYIDSAYEQYF. In DNA form, the CDR3 reads TGTGCCAGCAGTTATATCGACTCGGCCTACGAGCAGTACTTC. The rearrangement joins TRBV27 to TRBJ2-7; D gene unclear. The CDR3 spans 14 residues. The V gene lost 4 bases and the J gene lost 2 bases, with 12 bases spanning the gap. The germline gives CDR1 MNHEY, CDR2 SMNVEV (reference sequence).

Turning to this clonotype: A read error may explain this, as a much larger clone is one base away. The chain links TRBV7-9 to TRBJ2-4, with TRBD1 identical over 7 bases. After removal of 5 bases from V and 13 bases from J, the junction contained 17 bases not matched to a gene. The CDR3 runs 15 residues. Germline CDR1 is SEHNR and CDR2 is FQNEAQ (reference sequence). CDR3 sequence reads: CASSVWDSGRDKQYF. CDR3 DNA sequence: TGTGCCAGCAGCGTATGGGACAGTGGAAGGGACAAGCAGTACTTC. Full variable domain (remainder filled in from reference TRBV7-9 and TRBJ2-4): DTGVSQNPRHKITKRGQNVTFRCDPISEHNRLYWYRQTLGQGPEFLTYFQNEAQLEKSRLLSDRFSAERPKGSFSTLEIQRTEQGDSAMYLCASSVWDSGRDKQYFGAGTRLSVL.

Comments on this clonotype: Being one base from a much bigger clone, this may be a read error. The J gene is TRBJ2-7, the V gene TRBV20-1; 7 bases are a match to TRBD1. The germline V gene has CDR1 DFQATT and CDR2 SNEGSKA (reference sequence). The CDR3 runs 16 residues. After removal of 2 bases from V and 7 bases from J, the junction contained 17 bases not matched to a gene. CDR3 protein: CSARPPDRDIYNEQYF. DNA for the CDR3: TGCAGTGCTAGACCCCCTGACAGGGACATCTACAATGAGCAGTACTTC.

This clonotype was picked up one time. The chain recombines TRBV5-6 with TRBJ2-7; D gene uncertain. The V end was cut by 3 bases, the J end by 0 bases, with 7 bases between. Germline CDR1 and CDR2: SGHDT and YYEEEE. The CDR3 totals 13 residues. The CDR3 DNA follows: TGTGCCAGCAGCTCAGCCTACTCCTACGAGCAGTACTTC. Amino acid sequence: CASSSAYSYEQYF.

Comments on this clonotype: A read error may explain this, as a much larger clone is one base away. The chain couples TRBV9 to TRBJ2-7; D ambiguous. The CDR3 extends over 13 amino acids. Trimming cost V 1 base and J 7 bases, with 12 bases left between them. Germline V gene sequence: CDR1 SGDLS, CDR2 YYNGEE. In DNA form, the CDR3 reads TGTGCCAGCAGCGTATCGAACATCAATGAGCAGTACTTC. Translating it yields CASSVSNINEQYF.

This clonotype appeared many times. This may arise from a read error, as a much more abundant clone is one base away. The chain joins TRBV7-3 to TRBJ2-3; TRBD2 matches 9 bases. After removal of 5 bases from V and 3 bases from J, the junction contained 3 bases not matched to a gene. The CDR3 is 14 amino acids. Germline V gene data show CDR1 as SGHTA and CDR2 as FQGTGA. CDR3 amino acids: CASSAGLATDTQYF. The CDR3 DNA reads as TGTGCCAGCAGCGCCGGACTAGCGACAGATACGCAGTATTTT.

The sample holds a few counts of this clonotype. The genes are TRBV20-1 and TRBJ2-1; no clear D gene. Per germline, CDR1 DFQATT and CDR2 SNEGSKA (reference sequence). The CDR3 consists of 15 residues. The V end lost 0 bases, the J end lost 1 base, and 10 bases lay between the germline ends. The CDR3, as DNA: TGCAGTGCTAGAGATAAGGGTTCTTCCTACAATGAGCAGTTCTTC. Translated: CSARDKGSSYNEQFF.

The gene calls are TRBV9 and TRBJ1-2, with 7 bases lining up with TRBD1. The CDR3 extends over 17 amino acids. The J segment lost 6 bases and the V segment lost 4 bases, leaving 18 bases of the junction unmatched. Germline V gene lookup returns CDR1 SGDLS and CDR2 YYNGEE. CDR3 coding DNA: TGTGCCAGCAGCTCCCGACAGGGTAGAGACGAACGGGATGGCTACACCTTC. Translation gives CASSSRQGRDERDGYTF.

CDR3 residues: CASSLSIVKGYNEQFF. The CDR3 DNA sequence: TGTGCCAGCAGTTTATCGATCGTGAAGGGGTACAATGAGCAGTTCTTC. The chain links TRBV27 to TRBJ2-1; maybe TRBD1 (5 bases). This CDR3 has 16 amino acids. Trimming stripped 0 bases from V and 4 bases from J, with 13 bases between. CDR1 MNHEY and CDR2 SMNVEV come from the germline V gene (reference sequence).

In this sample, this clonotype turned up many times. CDR3 nucleotides: TGTGCCAGCAGCTTGTGGGGACAACAAACTGAGCAGTTCTTC. This encodes CASSLWGQQTEQFF. The chain carries TRBV7-2 and TRBJ2-1, with a possible D match to TRBD1 (6 bases). Trimming cost V 3 bases and J 9 bases, with 15 bases left between them. CDR1 and CDR2 (germline): SGHTA, FQGNSA. The CDR3 is 14 residues long.

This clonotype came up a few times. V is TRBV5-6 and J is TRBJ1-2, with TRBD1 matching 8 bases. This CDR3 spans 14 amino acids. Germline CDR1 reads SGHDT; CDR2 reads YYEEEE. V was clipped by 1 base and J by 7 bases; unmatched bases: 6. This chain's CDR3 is CASSLQDRELGYTF. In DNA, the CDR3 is TGTGCCAGCAGCTTGCAGGACAGGGAACTTGGCTACACCTTC. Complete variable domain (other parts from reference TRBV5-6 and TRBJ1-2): DAGVTQSPTHLIKTRGQQVTLRCSPKSGHDTVSWYQQALGQGPQFIFQYYEEEERQRGNFPDRFSGHQFPNYSSELNVNALLLGDSALYLCASSLQDRELGYTFGSGTRLTVV.

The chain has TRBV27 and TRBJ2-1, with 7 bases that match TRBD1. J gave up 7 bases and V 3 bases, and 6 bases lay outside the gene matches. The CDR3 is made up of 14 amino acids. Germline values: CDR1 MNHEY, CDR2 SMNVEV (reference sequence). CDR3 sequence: CASSFLGTENEQFF. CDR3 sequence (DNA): TGTGCCAGCAGTTTTTTAGGGACAGAAAATGAGCAGTTCTTC.

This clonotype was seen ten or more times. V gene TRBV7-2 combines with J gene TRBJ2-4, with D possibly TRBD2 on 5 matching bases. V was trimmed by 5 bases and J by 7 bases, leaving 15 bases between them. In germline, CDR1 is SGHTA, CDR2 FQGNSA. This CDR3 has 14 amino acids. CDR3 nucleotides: TGTGCCAGCAGCCGGGCGGGCAGAGAGAACATTCAGTACTTC. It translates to CASSRAGRENIQYF.

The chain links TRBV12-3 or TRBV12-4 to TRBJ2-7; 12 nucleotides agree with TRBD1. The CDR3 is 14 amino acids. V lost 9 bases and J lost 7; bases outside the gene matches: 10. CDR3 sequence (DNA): TGTGCCAGTGGCCCGGGACAGGGGGCGCTTGAGCAGTACTTC. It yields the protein CASGPGQGALEQYF.